The 7 T cell receptor beta chains listed next were all sequenced from one sample in a study of beta chain features in type 1 diabetes. Expressed TCRB transcripts were sequenced because the isolated RNA had all been reverse transcribed beforehand. Profiled with immunoSEQ multiplex PCR; TCRdb holds only in-frame clones, not every one. This table holds some 410,000 clones, roughly 14% found once. Material for sequencing was naive CD4+ T cells from blood. These receptor sequences come from a man under 40 in good health.

The V gene is TRBV9, the J gene TRBJ1-3; D is uncertain. V lost 1 base and J lost 4, with 3 bases in between. The CDR3 loop spans 12 amino acids. CDR1 is SGDLS, CDR2 YYNGEE, per germline. In nucleotides, the CDR3 is TGTGCCAGCAGCGTACCCGGAAACACCATATATTTT. As protein: CASSVPGNTIYF.

The V gene is TRBV6-5, the J gene TRBJ1-6; possible D gene TRBD1, 5 bases. Germline CDR1 MNHEY, CDR2 SVGAGI. The CDR3 length is 15 residues. The V end lost 4 bases, the J end lost 7 bases, and 14 bases lay between the germline ends. In DNA, the CDR3 is TGTGCCAGCAGTTCCCGGGACGGCGAGAATTCACCCCTCCACTTT. Amino acid sequence: CASSSRDGENSPLHF.

This chain links TRBV4-3 with TRBJ2-6; 8 nucleotides align to TRBD1. The germline gives CDR1 LGHNA, CDR2 YSLEER. The CDR3 spans 19 residues. V dropped 2 bases and J dropped 0; count of bases not matched to a gene: 9. The CDR3 region has the DNA TGCGCCAGCAGCCAAAACCCCGGGACAGGAAACTCTGGGGCCAACGTCCTGACTTTC. It codes for CASSQNPGTGNSGANVLTF.

The chain has TRBV30 and TRBJ2-5; TRBD1 is a possible D gene (5 bases). Trimming shortened V by 8 bases and J by 5 bases, and 15 bases separated the two germline ends. Germline V gene data show CDR1 as GTSNPN and CDR2 as SVGIG (reference sequence). This CDR3 contains 12 residues. Here the CDR3 DNA reads TGTGCCGGGTCGACAGCTGGCGAGACCCAGTACTTC. Protein: CAGSTAGETQYF. Filled out from reference TRBV30 and TRBJ2-5, the complete variable domain reads SQTIHQWPATLVQPVGSPLSLECTVEGTSNPNLYWYRQAAGRGLQLLFYSVGIGQISSEVPQNLSASRPQDRQFILSSKKLLLSDSGFYLCAGSTAGETQYFGPGTRLLVL.

The chain links TRBV5-6 to TRBJ1-5; the match to TRBD1 covers 7 bases. This CDR3 spans 14 amino acids. V gave up 4 bases and J gave up 3 bases; unmatched junction bases: 4. Germline V CDR1 and CDR2: SGHDT, YYEEEE. The CDR3 spells CASSLGQFNQPQHF. The CDR3 coding sequence is TGTGCCAGCAGCCTGGGACAGTTCAATCAGCCCCAGCATTTT. The full variable domain, rest sourced from reference TRBV5-6 and TRBJ1-5, is DAGVTQSPTHLIKTRGQQVTLRCSPKSGHDTVSWYQQALGQGPQFIFQYYEEEERQRGNFPDRFSGHQFPNYSSELNVNALLLGDSALYLCASSLGQFNQPQHFGDGTRLSIL.

The gene calls are TRBV10-3 and TRBJ2-3; 14 positions match TRBD2. CDR1 ENHRY and CDR2 SYGVKD come from the germline V gene. J gave up 3 bases and V 2 bases, and 1 base lay outside the gene matches. CDR3 size: 16 residues. The CDR3 reads CAISEGTSGSTDTQYF. CDR3 nucleotides: TGTGCCATCAGTGAGGGGACTAGCGGGAGTACAGATACGCAGTATTTT.

This sequence joins TRBV29-1 and TRBJ2-5; D is unclear. Germline loops: CDR1 SQVTM, CDR2 ANQGSEA. Trimming pared 5 bases from V and 0 bases from J, leaving 7 bases between. The CDR3 runs 12 residues. Here the CDR3 reads CSVLKDQETQYF. DNA of the CDR3: TGCAGCGTTTTAAAAGACCAAGAGACCCAGTACTTC. The whole variable domain, remainder taken from reference TRBV29-1 and TRBJ2-5, is SAVISQKPSRDICQRGTSLTIQCQVDSQVTMMFWYRQQPGQSLTLIATANQGSEATYESGFVIDKFPISRPNLTFSTLTVSNMSPEDSSIYLCSVLKDQETQYFGPGTRLLVL.